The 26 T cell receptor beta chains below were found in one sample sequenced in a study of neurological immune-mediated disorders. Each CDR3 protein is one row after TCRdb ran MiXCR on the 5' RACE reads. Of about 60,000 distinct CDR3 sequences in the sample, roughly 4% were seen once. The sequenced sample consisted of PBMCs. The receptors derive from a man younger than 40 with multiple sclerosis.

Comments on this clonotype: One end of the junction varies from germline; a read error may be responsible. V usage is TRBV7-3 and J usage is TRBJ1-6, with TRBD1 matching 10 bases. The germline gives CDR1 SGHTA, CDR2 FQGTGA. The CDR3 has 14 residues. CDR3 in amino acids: CASSLDRGNSPLNF. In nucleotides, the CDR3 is TGTGCCAGCAGCCTGGACAGGGGGAATTCACCCCTCAACTTT.

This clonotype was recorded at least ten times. The CDR3 sequence is CASSLVAGEYGYTF. In DNA, the CDR3 is TGTGCCAGCAGCTTAGTGGCAGGGGAATATGGCTACACCTTC. This chain uses TRBV7-8 with TRBJ1-2; a weak D match, TRBD1 (6 bases). V was pared by 1 base and J by 5 bases, with 11 bases between. The CDR3 length is 14 residues. Looked up from germline, CDR1 is SGHVS and CDR2 is FQNEAQ.

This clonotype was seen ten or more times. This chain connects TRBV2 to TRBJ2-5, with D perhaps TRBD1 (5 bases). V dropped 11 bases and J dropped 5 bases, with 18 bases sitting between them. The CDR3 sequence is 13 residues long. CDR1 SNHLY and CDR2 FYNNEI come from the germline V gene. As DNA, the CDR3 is TGTGCCTCGGTGTGGGGCGTAGGGGAGACCCAGTACTTC. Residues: CASVWGVGETQYF.

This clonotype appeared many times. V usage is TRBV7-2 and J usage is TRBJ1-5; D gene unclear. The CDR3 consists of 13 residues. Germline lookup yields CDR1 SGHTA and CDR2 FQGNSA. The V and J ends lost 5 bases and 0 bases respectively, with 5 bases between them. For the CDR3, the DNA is TGTGCCAGCAGCCCATATAGCAATCAGCCCCAGCATTTT. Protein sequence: CASSPYSNQPQHF. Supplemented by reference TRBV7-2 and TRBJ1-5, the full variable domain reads GAGVSQSPSNKVTEKGKDVELRCDPISGHTALYWYRQSLGQGLEFLIYFQGNSAPDKSGLPSDRFSAERTGGSVSTLTIQRTQQEDSAVYLCASSPYSNQPQHFGDGTRLSIL.

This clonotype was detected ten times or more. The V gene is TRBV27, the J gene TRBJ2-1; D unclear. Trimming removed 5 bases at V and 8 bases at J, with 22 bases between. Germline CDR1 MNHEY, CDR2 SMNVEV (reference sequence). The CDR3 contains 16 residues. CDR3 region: CASSTLPRPDYDEQFF. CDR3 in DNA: TGTGCCAGCAGTACTCTTCCTCGTCCCGATTACGATGAGCAGTTCTTC.

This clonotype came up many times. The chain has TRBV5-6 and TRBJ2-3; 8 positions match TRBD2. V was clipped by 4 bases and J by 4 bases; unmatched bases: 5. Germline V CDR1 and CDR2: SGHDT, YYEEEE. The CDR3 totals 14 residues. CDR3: CASSPPGGADTQYF. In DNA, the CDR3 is TGTGCCAGCAGCCCGCCGGGGGGGGCAGATACGCAGTATTTT.

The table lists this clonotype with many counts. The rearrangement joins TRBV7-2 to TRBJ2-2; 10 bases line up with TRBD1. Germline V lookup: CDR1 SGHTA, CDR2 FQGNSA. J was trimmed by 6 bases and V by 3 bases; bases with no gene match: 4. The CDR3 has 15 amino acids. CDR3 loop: CASSLTGGTAGELFF. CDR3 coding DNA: TGTGCCAGCAGCTTGACAGGGGGCACTGCCGGGGAGCTGTTTTTT.

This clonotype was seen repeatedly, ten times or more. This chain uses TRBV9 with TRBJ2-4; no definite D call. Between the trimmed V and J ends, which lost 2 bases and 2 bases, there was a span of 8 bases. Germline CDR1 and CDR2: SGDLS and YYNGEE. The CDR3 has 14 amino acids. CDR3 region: CASSVGRSKNIQYF. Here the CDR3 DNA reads TGTGCCAGCAGCGTGGGCCGATCCAAAAACATTCAGTACTTC.

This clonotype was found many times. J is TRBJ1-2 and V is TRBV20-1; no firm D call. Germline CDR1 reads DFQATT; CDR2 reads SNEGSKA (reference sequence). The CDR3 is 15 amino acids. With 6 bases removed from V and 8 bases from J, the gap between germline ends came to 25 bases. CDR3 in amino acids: CSAPEGPGVRKGYTF. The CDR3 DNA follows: TGCAGTGCCCCCGAAGGCCCTGGGGTACGCAAAGGCTACACCTTC.

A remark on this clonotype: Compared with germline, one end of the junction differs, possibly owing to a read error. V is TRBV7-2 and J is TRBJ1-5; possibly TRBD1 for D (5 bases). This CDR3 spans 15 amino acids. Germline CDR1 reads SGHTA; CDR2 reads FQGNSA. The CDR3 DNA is TGTGCCAGCAGCTTAGGAGGACAAGCCGAAGGGCCCCAGAATTTT. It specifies CASSLGGQAEGPQNF.

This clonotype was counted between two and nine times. This CDR3 reads CSARRTGSNQPQHF. The CDR3 coding sequence is TGCAGTGCCAGGCGGACAGGGAGCAATCAGCCCCAGCATTTT. The V and J genes are TRBV20-1 and TRBJ1-5, with TRBD1 matching 8 bases. Losses at the gene ends were 6 bases for V and 1 base for J; bases not matched to a gene: 5. CDR3 size: 14 residues. Germline V lookup: CDR1 DFQATT, CDR2 SNEGSKA (reference sequence).

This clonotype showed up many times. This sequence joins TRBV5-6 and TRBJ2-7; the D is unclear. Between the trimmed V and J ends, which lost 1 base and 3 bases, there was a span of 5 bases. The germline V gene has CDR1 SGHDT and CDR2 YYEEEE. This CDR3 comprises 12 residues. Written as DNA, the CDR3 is TGTGCCAGCAGCTTGATCAACTACGAGCAGTACTTC. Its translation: CASSLINYEQYF. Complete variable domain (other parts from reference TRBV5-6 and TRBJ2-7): DAGVTQSPTHLIKTRGQQVTLRCSPKSGHDTVSWYQQALGQGPQFIFQYYEEEERQRGNFPDRFSGHQFPNYSSELNVNALLLGDSALYLCASSLINYEQYFGPGTRLTVT.

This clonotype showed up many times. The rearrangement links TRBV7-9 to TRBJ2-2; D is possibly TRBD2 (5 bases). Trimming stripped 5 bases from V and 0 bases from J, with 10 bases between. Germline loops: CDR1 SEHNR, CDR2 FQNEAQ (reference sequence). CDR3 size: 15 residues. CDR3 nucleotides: TGTGCCAGCAGCCCCGGAGCGGCGAACACCGGGGAGCTGTTTTTT. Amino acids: CASSPGAANTGELFF.

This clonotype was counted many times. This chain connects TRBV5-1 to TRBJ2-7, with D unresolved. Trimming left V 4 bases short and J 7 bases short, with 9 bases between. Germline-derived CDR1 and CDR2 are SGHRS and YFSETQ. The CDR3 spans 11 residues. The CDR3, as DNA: TGCGCCAGCAGCGGGGATGTGGAGCAGTACTTC. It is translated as CASSGDVEQYF.

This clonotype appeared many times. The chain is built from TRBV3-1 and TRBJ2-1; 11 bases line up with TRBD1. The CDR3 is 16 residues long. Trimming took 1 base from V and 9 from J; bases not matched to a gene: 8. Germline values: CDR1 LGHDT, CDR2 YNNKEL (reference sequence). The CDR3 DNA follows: TGTGCCAGCAGCCAAGGATCGGGACAGGGGGGTTCTGAGCAGTTCTTC. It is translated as CASSQGSGQGGSEQFF.

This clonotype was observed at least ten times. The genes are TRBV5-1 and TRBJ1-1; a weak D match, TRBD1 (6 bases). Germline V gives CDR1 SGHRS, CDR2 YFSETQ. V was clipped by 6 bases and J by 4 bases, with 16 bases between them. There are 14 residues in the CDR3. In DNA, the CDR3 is TGCGCCAGCATCGACGAGGGGGTATTCACTGAAGCTTTCTTT. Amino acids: CASIDEGVFTEAFF.

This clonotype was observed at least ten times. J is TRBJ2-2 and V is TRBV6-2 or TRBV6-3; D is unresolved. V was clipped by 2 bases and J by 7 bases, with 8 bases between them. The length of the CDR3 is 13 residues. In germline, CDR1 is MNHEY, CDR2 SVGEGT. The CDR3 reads CASSYGRLGELFF. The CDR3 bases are TGTGCCAGCAGTTACGGTCGCCTCGGGGAGCTGTTTTTT.

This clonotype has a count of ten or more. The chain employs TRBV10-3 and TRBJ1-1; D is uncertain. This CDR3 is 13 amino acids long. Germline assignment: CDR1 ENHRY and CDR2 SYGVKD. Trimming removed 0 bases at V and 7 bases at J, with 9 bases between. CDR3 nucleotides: TGTGCCATCAGTGAGTCGGAGGCCCTTGAAGCTTTCTTT. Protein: CAISESEALEAFF.

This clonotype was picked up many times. The CDR3 loop is CASSLGGAVTEQYF. The CDR3, as DNA: TGCGCCAGCAGCTTGGGGGGCGCAGTAACCGAGCAGTACTTC. This chain connects TRBV5-1 to TRBJ2-7; the D gene is possibly TRBD1 (5 bases). This CDR3 is built from 14 residues. Deletions cut 0 bases from V and 6 bases from J, with 13 bases between. CDR1 and CDR2 (germline): SGHRS, YFSETQ.

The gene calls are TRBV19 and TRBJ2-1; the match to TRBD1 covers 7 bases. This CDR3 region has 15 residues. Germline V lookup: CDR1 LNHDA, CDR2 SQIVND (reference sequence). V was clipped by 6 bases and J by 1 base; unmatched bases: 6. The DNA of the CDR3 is TGTGCCAGTAGCCCTCGGGGACAGTCCTACAATGAGCAGTTCTTC. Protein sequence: CASSPRGQSYNEQFF.

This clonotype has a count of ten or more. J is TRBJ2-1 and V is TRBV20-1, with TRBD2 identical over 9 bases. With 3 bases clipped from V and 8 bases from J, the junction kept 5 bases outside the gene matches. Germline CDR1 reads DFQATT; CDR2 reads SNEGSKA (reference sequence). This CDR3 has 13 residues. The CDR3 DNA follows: TGCAGTGCTAGGGCGGGGGGGAAGCATGAGCAGTTCTTC. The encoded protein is CSARAGGKHEQFF.

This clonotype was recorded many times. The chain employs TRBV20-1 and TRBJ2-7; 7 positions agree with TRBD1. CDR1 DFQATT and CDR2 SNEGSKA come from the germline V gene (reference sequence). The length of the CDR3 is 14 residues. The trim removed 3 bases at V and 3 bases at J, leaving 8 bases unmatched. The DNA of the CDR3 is TGCAGTGCTAGGTCCGGACAGGTTATCTACGAGCAGTACTTC. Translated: CSARSGQVIYEQYF.

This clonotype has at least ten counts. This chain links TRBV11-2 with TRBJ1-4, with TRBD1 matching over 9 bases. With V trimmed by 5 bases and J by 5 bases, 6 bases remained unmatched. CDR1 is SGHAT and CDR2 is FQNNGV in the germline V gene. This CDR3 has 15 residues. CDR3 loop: CASSIGTGPNEKLFF. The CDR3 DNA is TGTGCCAGCAGCATCGGGACAGGGCCCAATGAAAAACTGTTTTTT. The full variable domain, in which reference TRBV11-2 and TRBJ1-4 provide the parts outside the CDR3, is EAGVAQSPRYKIIEKRQSVAFWCNPISGHATLYWYQQILGQGPKLLIQFQNNGVVDDSQLPKDRFSAERLKGVDSTLKIQPAKLEDSAVYLCASSIGTGPNEKLFFGSGTQLSVL.

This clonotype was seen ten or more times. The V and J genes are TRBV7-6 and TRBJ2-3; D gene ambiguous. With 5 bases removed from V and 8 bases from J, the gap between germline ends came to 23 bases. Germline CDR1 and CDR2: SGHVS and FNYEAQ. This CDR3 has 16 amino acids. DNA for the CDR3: TGTGCCAGCAGCCCCATAGCCCTAGATTCTAGTGGTACGCAGTATTTT. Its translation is CASSPIALDSSGTQYF.

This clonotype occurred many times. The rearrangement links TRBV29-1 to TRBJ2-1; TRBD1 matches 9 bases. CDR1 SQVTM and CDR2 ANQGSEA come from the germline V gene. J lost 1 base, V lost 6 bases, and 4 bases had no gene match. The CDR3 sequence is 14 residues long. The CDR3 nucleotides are TGCAGCGTCGAGGGGACAGGGTCCTACAATGAGCAGTTCTTC. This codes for CSVEGTGSYNEQFF.

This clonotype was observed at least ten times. As DNA, the CDR3 is TGCAGTGCTAGCAAGAAAGGACCAACCCCCATGAACACTGAAGCTTTCTTT. Translating it yields CSASKKGPTPMNTEAFF. This rearrangement joins TRBV20-1 to TRBJ1-1; no firm D call. V was shortened by 3 bases and J by 0 bases, with 20 bases between the two germline ends. CDR3 size: 17 residues. Looked up from germline, CDR1 is DFQATT and CDR2 is SNEGSKA (reference sequence).